This T cell receptor (beta chain) was captured by sequencing in a study of cytomegalovirus exposure and HLA in healthy donors. Study results and caveats: Sequence variants that were highly shared formed a cluster that was likely a sequencing artifact.

Germline trimming cut 0 bases from V and 6 bases from J; bases unmatched to any gene: 4. Germline V CDR1 and CDR2: SGDLS, YYNGEE. The CDR3 spans 15 residues. Primers: 60 Vbeta forward and 13 Jbeta reverse. The table came from immunoSEQ multiplex PCR; TCRdb's copy has only in-frame clones and leaves some out. The sample table includes 80,000 to 95,000 clones. As for this clone: Its target is not known.

The specimen sequenced was PBMCs. The chain links TRBV9 to TRBJ2-3; 10 bases fit TRBD2. This clonotype originated in a man aged 50 or older in good health and CMV-seropositive. CDR3 in amino acids: CASSVGLAGGDTQYF. The CDR3 DNA reads TGTGCCAGCAGCGTAGGACTAGCGGGTGGGGATACGCAGTATTTT.